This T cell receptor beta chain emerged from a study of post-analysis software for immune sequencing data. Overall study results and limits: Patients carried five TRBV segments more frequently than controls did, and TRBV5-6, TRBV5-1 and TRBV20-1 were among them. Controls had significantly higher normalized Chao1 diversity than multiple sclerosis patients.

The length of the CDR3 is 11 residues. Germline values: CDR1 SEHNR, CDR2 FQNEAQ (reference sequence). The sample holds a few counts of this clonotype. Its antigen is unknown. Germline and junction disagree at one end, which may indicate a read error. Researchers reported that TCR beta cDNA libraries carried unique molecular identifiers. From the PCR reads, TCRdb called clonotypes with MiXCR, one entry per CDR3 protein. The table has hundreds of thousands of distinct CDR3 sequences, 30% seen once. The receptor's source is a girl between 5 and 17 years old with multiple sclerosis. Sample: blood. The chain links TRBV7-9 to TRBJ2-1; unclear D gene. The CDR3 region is CASSLYTEQFF. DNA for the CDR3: TGTGCCAGCAGCTTGTACACTGAGCAGTTCTTC.